This T cell receptor (beta chain) comes out of a study of blood T cell repertoires in COVID-19 (dated by TCRdb to 2018 to 2020). Notes on the research overall: Samples from collaborators originated in the United States, Italy and Spain and spanned both the acute and convalescent phases of COVID-19. The prospective study material was composed of cDNA or gDNA derived from T cells, B-cell-depleted T cells, or PBMCs. The dataset comprised deeply sampled blood TCRbeta repertoires from subjects exposed to, actively infected with, or recovered from COVID-19. A freely available public database, intended as a resource for researchers studying the immune response to SARS-CoV-2, is where the repertoires were released. The samples were drawn from the first 160 participants of the ongoing ImmuneRACE study and from more than 1,000 subjects provided by 6 global collaborators. Sample metadata almost always included a de-identified subject ID, COVID-19 status, age in years and sex. HLA class I and class II types, where available, came from metadata supplied by the sample provider rather than from assay-based typing.

What the study reported, not specific to this receptor: How much clinical and demographic metadata was included differed by source and by participant, and the metadata was provided uncurated.

TCRbeta CDR3 regions were amplified from genomic DNA by means of the immunoSEQ Assay, a bias-controlled multiplex PCR. In the source study's methods: Nucleated cell counts per sample were estimated from amplification of reference gene primers within the assay. To quantify the absolute abundance of each unique TCRbeta CDR3 rearrangement, sequence reads were collapsed and filtered. For each sample, productive Simpson clonality was calculated by taking the square root of Simpson's diversity index across productive rearrangements. TCRdb took this table from immuneACCESS and kept in-frame rearrangements with V and J called. Such tables lack part of the clones; where checked against another copy, unresolved V genes explain under half of the gap, and the rest is unexplained. V, J and clone size derive from that table, while D and trimming were established from the DNA sequence. The sample table records 250,000 to 300,000 clones; approximately 90% of these occur just once. The top ten clonotypes cover 0.75% to 1% of the sample.

CDR3 length: 14 amino acids, cysteine to phenylalanine. The DNA shown is the 42-base CDR3, in frame from base 1. From a lookup of the germline V gene, CDR1 and CDR2 are MNHEY and SVGAGI. V and J are truncated by 2 bases and 6 bases respectively, leaving an intervening sequence of 12 bases. As regards this clone: Its antigen specificity is not known. No quality values exist for individual bases; no much larger clone is one base distant.

A second Seattle source provided samples from volunteer blood donors who had recovered from COVID-19. Collaborating institutions collected whole blood in K2EDTA tubes following their own protocols. For TCRbeta analysis, collaborators shipped samples in one of three forms: frozen whole blood, isolated PBMCs, or DNA extracted from either of those sample types. The sequenced sample consisted of peripheral blood. The chain links TRBV6-5 with TRBJ2-3; matching of 5 bases hints at TRBD2 as the D gene. This receptor was taken from a woman in her forties who had recovered from COVID-19. The DNA is TGTGCCAGCAGTTACGGACTCCCGGGGGATACGCAGTATTTT. Translated, this is CASSYGLPGDTQYF.